A single sample is the source of the 14 T cell receptor beta chains below, sequenced in a study of cytomegalovirus exposure and HLA in healthy donors. The PCR contained 60 Vbeta and 13 Jbeta primers. The repertoire was sequenced with immunoSEQ multiplex PCR; TCRdb's copy has only in-frame clones and lacks some. The repertoire holds about 130,000 clones, with about 80% as singletons. The sequenced material came from PBMCs. All receptors derive from a middle-aged woman in good health and CMV-seronegative.

The chain employs TRBV27 and TRBJ2-2, with TRBD1 as a possible D gene (5 bases). CDR3 length equals 17 residues. The V end lost 3 bases, the J end lost 5 bases, and 19 bases lay between the germline ends. CDR1 and CDR2 from the germline V gene are MNHEY and SMNVEV (reference sequence). The CDR3 DNA follows: TGTGCCAGCAGTTTGGATTCCCCGGCTAGGGGAACCGGGGAGCTGTTTTTT. This codes for CASSLDSPARGTGELFF.

This clone was recorded only once. This sequence joins TRBV7-2 and TRBJ1-6, with TRBD1 matching over 7 bases. V trimming: 6 bases; J trimming: 6 bases; junction bases outside the gene matches: 5. There are 14 residues in the CDR3. The germline V gene has CDR1 SGHTA and CDR2 FQGNSA. DNA for the CDR3: TGTGCCAGCAGAGCCGGGACAGTTAATTCACCCCTCCACTTT. Translating it yields CASRAGTVNSPLHF.

The chain joins TRBV10-3 to TRBJ2-7; TRBD1 matches 7 bases. The CDR3 runs to 14 residues. Germline lookup yields CDR1 ENHRY and CDR2 SYGVKD. V lost 4 bases, J lost 5 bases, and 8 bases stayed unmatched. Here the CDR3 DNA reads TGTGCCATCAGTGTGAGTAGGGGGCCCAACGAGCAGTACTTC. It is translated as CAISVSRGPNEQYF.

A note on this clone: A junction end diverges from the germline sequence, so it may reflect a read error. The chain employs TRBV7-7 and TRBJ2-3, with 11 bases lining up with TRBD1. Germline loops: CDR1 SSHAT, CDR2 FNYEAQ (reference sequence). CDR3 length: 15 amino acids. CDR3 coding DNA: TGTGCTAGCAGCCCTAGGACAGGGGGCGCGTACACGCAGTATTTT. As protein: CASSPRTGGAYTQYF.

This clone came up a few times. V gene TRBV19 combines with J gene TRBJ1-1; a possible D gene is TRBD1 (6 bases). The CDR3 contains 13 residues. In germline, CDR1 is LNHDA, CDR2 SQIVND (reference sequence). V was shortened by 6 bases and J by 11 bases, with 19 bases between the two germline ends. The CDR3 region is CASSPNRQALAFF. The CDR3, as DNA: TGTGCCAGTAGCCCGAATCGACAGGCCCTCGCTTTCTTT.

V gene TRBV13 combines with J gene TRBJ2-6; D remains unclear. Per the germline V gene, CDR1 is PRHDT and CDR2 is FYEKMQ (reference sequence). This CDR3 has 13 residues. Trimming removed 5 bases from V and 3 bases from J, with 5 bases in between. This CDR3 is CASSPSGANVLTF. The CDR3 DNA sequence: TGTGCCAGCAGCCCGAGTGGGGCCAACGTCCTGACTTTC.

The chain is built from TRBV5-6 and TRBJ1-2; 8 bases are shared with TRBD1. V shed 0 bases, J shed 0 bases, and the junction held 4 bases outside the gene matches. This CDR3 spans 16 amino acids. From germline, CDR1 is SGHDT and CDR2 YYEEEE. CDR3 coding DNA: TGTGCCAGCAGCTTGGATGGACAGGGATCTAACTATGGCTACACCTTC. Amino acid sequence: CASSLDGQGSNYGYTF.

This chain uses TRBV9 with TRBJ1-2, with a weak D call TRBD1 (5 bases). Looked up from germline, CDR1 is SGDLS and CDR2 is YYNGEE. V was trimmed by 0 bases and J by 6 bases, leaving 15 bases between them. This CDR3 contains 15 residues. The CDR3 sequence is CASSVGEGLEDGYTF. The DNA of the CDR3 is TGTGCCAGCAGCGTAGGGGAGGGGTTAGAGGATGGCTACACCTTC.

This chain links TRBV18 with TRBJ2-7, with D maybe TRBD1 (5 bases). CDR1 is KGHSH, CDR2 LQKENI, per germline. The CDR3 loop spans 15 amino acids. The V and J ends lost 6 bases and 4 bases respectively, with 19 bases between them. The CDR3 nucleotides read TGTGCCAGCTCCCAAGTTCAGCCAGGGTTATACGAGCAGTACTTC. Residues: CASSQVQPGLYEQYF.

The J gene is TRBJ1-2, the V gene TRBV9; 8 bases line up with TRBD1. The CDR3 has 15 residues. Germline assignment: CDR1 SGDLS and CDR2 YYNGEE. J lost 6 bases, V lost 0 bases, and 7 bases had no gene match. As DNA, the CDR3 is TGTGCCAGCAGCGTAGGTTCAGGGGGCACCGATGGCTACACCTTC. It is translated as CASSVGSGGTDGYTF.

This clone was picked up a small number of times. This chain uses TRBV4-1 with TRBJ1-4, with 8 bases lining up with TRBD1. Per the germline V gene, CDR1 is MGHRA and CDR2 is YSYEKL. The CDR3 sequence is 16 residues long. V gave up 4 bases and J gave up 3 bases; unmatched junction bases: 7. Written as DNA, the CDR3 is TGCGCCAGCAGCCCTGGACAGGGACAAGCTAATGAAAAACTGTTTTTT. Translating it yields CASSPGQGQANEKLFF.

The genes are TRBV25-1 and TRBJ1-1; TRBD1 aligns across 7 bases. CDR1 and CDR2 from the germline V gene are MGHDK and SYGVNS. The CDR3 loop spans 15 amino acids. J was trimmed by 0 bases and V by 7 bases; bases with no gene match: 8. CDR3 sequence reads: CASNPNRGMNTEAFF. DNA for the CDR3: TGTGCCAGCAACCCAAACAGGGGCATGAACACTGAAGCTTTCTTT.

This clone was counted a few times. The CDR3 coding sequence is TGTGCCAGCAGCGTAGATGGGGGGGCGAGCGAGCAGTACTTC. The encoded protein is CASSVDGGASEQYF. The chain joins TRBV9 to TRBJ2-7; the D gene is possibly TRBD2 (7 bases). This CDR3 has 14 residues. The V gene's germline CDR1 is SGDLS and CDR2 YYNGEE. Trimming left V 0 bases short and J 6 bases short, with 13 bases between.

The chain joins TRBV5-8 to TRBJ2-7; the D gene is possibly TRBD1 (5 bases). Germline V gene sequence: CDR1 SGHTS, CDR2 YDEGEE. This CDR3 has 15 amino acids. With 0 bases removed from V and 0 bases from J, the gap between germline ends came to 10 bases. The CDR3 loop reads CASSLGQRRSYEQYF. CDR3 nucleotide sequence: TGTGCCAGCAGCTTGGGACAGCGTCGCTCCTACGAGCAGTACTTC.